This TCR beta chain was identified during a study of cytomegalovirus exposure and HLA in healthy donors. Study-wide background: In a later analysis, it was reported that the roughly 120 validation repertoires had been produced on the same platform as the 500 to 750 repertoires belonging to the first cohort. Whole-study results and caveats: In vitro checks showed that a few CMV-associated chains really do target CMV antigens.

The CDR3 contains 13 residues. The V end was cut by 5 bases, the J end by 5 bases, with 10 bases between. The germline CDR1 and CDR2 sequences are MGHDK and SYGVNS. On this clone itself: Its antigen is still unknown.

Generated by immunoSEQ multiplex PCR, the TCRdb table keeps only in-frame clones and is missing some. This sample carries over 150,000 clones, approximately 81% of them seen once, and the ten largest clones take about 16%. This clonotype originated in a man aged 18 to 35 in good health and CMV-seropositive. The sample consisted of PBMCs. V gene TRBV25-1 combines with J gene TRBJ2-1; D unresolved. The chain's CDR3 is CASSPPYNNEQFF. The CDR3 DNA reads TGTGCCAGCAGTCCTCCTTATAACAATGAGCAGTTCTTC.